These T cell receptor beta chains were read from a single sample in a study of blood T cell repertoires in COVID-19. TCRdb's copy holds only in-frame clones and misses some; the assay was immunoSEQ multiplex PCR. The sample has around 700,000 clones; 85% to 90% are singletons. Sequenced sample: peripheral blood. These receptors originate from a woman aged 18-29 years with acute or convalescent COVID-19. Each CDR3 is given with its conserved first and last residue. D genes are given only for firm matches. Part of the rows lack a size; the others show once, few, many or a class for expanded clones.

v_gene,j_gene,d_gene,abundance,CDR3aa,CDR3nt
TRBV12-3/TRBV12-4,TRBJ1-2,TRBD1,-,CASSLMTGNGYTF,TGTGCCAGCAGTTTGATGACAGGGAATGGCTACACCTTC
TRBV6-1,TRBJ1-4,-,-,CASSEGAGTNEKLFF,TGTGCCAGCAGTGAAGGGGCAGGGACTAATGAAAAACTGTTTTTT
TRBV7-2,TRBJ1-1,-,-,CASSPPGQWGLDTEAFF,TGTGCCAGCAGCCCCCCTGGACAGTGGGGGCTAGACACTGAAGCTTTCTTT
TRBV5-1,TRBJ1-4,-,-,CASSPRSRNEKLFF,TGCGCCAGCAGCCCCCGGAGTCGTAATGAAAAACTGTTTTTT
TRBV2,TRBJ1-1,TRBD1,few,CASSPYSDRVVTEAFF,TGTGCCAGCAGCCCTTACTCTGACAGGGTGGTCACTGAAGCTTTCTTT
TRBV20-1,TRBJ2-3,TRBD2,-,CSARRGDTQYF,TGCAGTGCTAGGCGGGGGGATACGCAGTATTTT
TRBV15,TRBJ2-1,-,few,CATSREAHNEQFF,TGTGCCACCAGTAGAGAGGCCCACAATGAGCAGTTCTTC
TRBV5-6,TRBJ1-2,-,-,CASSLLQQGGYTF,TGTGCCAGCAGCTTGTTACAGCAAGGTGGCTACACCTTC
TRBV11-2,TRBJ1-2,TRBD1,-,CASSHLDRGQYYGYTF,TGTGCCAGCAGTCATCTGGACAGGGGGCAATACTATGGCTACACCTTC
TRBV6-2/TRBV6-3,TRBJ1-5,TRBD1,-,CASSYGGWGQKNQPQHF,TGTGCCAGCAGTTACGGCGGGTGGGGACAGAAGAATCAGCCCCAGCATTTT
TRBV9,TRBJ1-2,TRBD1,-,CASSSQGVDYGYTF,TGTGCCAGCAGCTCGCAGGGGGTGGACTATGGCTACACCTTC
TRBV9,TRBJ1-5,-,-,CASSVEAGSNQPQHF,TGTGCCAGCAGCGTAGAAGCGGGGAGTAATCAGCCCCAGCATTTT
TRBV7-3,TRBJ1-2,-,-,CASSLIGDAAGYTF,TGTGCCAGCAGCTTAATCGGTGACGCGGCCGGCTACACCTTC
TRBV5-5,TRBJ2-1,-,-,CASSFGGSYNEQFF,TGTGCCAGCAGCTTTGGGGGCTCATACAATGAGCAGTTCTTC
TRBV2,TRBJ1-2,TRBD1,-,CASSVYETGGGNGYTF,TGTGCCAGCAGTGTGTATGAGACAGGGGGAGGTAATGGCTACACCTTC
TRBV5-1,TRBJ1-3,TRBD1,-,CASSLEGAHSGNTIYF,TGCGCCAGCAGCTTGGAGGGGGCCCATTCTGGAAACACCATATATTTT
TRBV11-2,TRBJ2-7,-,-,CASSSAPRRYF,TGTGCCAGCAGCTCGGCCCCGCGGAGGTACTTC
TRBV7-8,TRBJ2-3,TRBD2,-,CASSPRQRGAGEGTDTQYF,TGTGCCAGCAGCCCGCGTCAAAGGGGAGCGGGGGAGGGCACAGATACGCAGTATTTT
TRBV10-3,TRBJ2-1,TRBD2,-,CAISDQGASGGMYEQFF,TGTGCCATCAGTGATCAGGGGGCTAGCGGGGGTATGTATGAGCAGTTCTTC
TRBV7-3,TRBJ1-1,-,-,CASSFLENTEAFF,TGTGCCAGCAGCTTCCTAGAGAACACTGAAGCTTTCTTT
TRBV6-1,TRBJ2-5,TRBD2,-,CASSEASGGVETQYF,TGTGCCAGCAGTGAAGCATCCGGGGGGGTAGAGACCCAGTACTTC
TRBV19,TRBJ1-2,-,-,CATFGGGPYGYTF,TGTGCCACCTTCGGGGGGGGTCCCTATGGCTACACCTTC
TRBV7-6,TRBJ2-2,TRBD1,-,CASSTPGQGSNTGELFF,TGTGCCAGCAGCACGCCGGGACAGGGATCGAACACCGGGGAGCTGTTTTTT
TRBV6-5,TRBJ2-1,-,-,CASSYGGAVGNEQFF,TGTGCCAGCAGTTACGGGGGGGCGGTGGGCAATGAGCAGTTCTTC
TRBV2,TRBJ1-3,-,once,CASSEQGPAGNTIYF,TGTGCCAGCAGTGAACAGGGCCCAGCTGGAAACACCATATATTTT
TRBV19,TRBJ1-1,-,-,CASSELIGPTGNTEAFF,TGTGCCAGTAGTGAGCTAATAGGACCCACAGGGAACACTGAAGCTTTCTTT
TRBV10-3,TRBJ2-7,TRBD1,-,CAINRQGRRFGEQYF,TGTGCCATCAACAGACAGGGGCGAAGATTCGGGGAGCAGTACTTC
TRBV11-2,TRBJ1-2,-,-,CASSLAGYYGYTF,TGTGCCAGCAGCTTAGCAGGGTACTATGGCTACACCTTC
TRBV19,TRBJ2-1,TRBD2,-,CATSGTSEVNEQFF,TGTGCCACCTCCGGGACTAGCGAAGTGAATGAGCAGTTCTTC
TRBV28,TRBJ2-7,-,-,CASLLYEQYF,TGTGCCAGCCTTCTCTACGAGCAGTACTTC
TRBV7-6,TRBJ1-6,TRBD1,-,CASSPRTGENSPLHF,TGTGCCAGCAGCCCGAGGACAGGGGAGAATTCACCCCTCCACTTT
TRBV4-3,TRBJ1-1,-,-,CASSQGRRTPDEAFF,TGCGCCAGCAGCCAAGGGAGGAGGACGCCTGACGAAGCTTTCTTT
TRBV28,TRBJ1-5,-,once,CASGTGIQPQHF,TGTGCCAGCGGAACAGGGATCCAGCCCCAGCATTTT
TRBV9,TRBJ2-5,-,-,CASSARDWAQETQYF,TGTGCCAGCAGCGCCCGGGACTGGGCTCAAGAGACCCAGTACTTC
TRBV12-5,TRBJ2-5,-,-,CASGLALGGDQETQYF,TGTGCTAGTGGTTTGGCGTTAGGGGGGGACCAAGAGACCCAGTACTTC
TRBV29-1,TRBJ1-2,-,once,CSVTAYLGYTF,TGCAGCGTGACAGCATACCTGGGCTACACCTTC
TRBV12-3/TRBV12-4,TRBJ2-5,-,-,CASSPGRLETQYF,TGTGCCAGCAGCCCGGGGAGATTGGAGACCCAGTACTTC
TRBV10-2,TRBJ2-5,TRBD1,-,CATGQERETQYF,TGCGCCACGGGACAGGAAAGAGAGACCCAGTACTTC
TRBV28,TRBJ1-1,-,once,CASREVVSTEAFF,TGTGCCAGCAGGGAGGTCGTATCCACTGAAGCTTTCTTT
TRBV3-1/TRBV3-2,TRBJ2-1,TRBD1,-,CASSRTGPLNEQFF,TGTGCCAGCAGCCGGACAGGGCCCTTGAATGAGCAGTTCTTC
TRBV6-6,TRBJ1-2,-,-,CASSYKREGPYGYTF,TGTGCCAGCAGTTATAAGAGGGAGGGGCCTTATGGCTACACCTTC